This is a list of T cell receptor beta chains from one sample in a study of beta chain features in type 1 diabetes. Sequencing was performed with immunoSEQ multiplex PCR; in TCRdb, only in-frame clones are kept and a portion is missing. Of 600,000 to 650,000 clones listed, less than 20% are singletons. Sequencing was done on a sample of naive CD4+ T cells from blood. The receptors stem from a man younger than 30 in good health. Both conserved end residues are part of each CDR3. Fields, in order: V gene, CDR3 length, CDR3 protein.

v_gene: TRBV11-1
len: 12
CDR3aa: CASSRSAGEQYF

v_gene: TRBV19
len: 15
CDR3aa: CASIGGGQGGNEQFF

v_gene: TRBV23-1
len: 18
CDR3aa: CASSLDFGGQGTKNIQYF

v_gene: TRBV4-2
len: 16
CDR3aa: CASSQTDRGPRETQYF

v_gene: TRBV5-1
len: 15
CDR3aa: CASSYVRGHTDTQYF

v_gene: TRBV7-2
len: 12
CDR3aa: CASSSRGYEQYF

v_gene: TRBV6-4
len: 14
CDR3aa: CASSDSTSNTEAFF

v_gene: TRBV29-1
len: 14
CDR3aa: CSVEWWDKTYEQYF

v_gene: TRBV4-3
len: 14
CDR3aa: CASSLGTGPGRVFF

v_gene: TRBV18
len: 14
CDR3aa: CASSPGTSFYEQYF

v_gene: TRBV28
len: 16
CDR3aa: CASSLGRVPNTGELFF

v_gene: TRBV11-2
len: 14
CDR3aa: CASSLSVWNEKLFF

v_gene: TRBV7-3
len: 14
CDR3aa: CASSLGTGTYEQYF

v_gene: TRBV19
len: 14
CDR3aa: CASSPQGANYGYTF

v_gene: TRBV27
len: 10
CDR3aa: CAITINEQYF

v_gene: TRBV19
len: 14
CDR3aa: CASKDRGNPYEQYF

v_gene: TRBV2
len: 15
CDR3aa: CASSGYGLNTDTQYF

v_gene: TRBV9
len: 15
CDR3aa: CASSETGTGVYEQYF

v_gene: TRBV2
len: 13
CDR3aa: CASASGLYNEQFF

v_gene: TRBV2
len: 13
CDR3aa: CASRTGGSQPQHF

v_gene: TRBV29-1
len: 15
CDR3aa: CSGPSQGRGVNEQFF

v_gene: TRBV10-3
len: 14
CDR3aa: CAISESGAFMAQYF

v_gene: TRBV4-3
len: 14
CDR3aa: CASSHPDRVNEQFF

v_gene: TRBV7-7
len: 15
CDR3aa: CASSLGQGAYNEQFF

v_gene: TRBV29-1
len: 14
CDR3aa: CSVGFRAGSYEQYF

v_gene: TRBV11-1
len: 14
CDR3aa: CASTFNQGYTEAFF

v_gene: TRBV6-6
len: 14
CDR3aa: CASWLSGSNQPQHF

v_gene: TRBV12-5
len: 13
CDR3aa: CARNRIRAYEQYF

v_gene: TRBV29-1
len: 13
CDR3aa: CSADDRGGWGYTF

v_gene: TRBV12-5
len: 14
CDR3aa: CASAARGSTGELFF

v_gene: TRBV5-1
len: 16
CDR3aa: CASSLGIAENTGELFF

v_gene: TRBV7-2
len: 12
CDR3aa: CASSPAHTEAFF

v_gene: TRBV13
len: 12
CDR3aa: CASSLGWDGYTF